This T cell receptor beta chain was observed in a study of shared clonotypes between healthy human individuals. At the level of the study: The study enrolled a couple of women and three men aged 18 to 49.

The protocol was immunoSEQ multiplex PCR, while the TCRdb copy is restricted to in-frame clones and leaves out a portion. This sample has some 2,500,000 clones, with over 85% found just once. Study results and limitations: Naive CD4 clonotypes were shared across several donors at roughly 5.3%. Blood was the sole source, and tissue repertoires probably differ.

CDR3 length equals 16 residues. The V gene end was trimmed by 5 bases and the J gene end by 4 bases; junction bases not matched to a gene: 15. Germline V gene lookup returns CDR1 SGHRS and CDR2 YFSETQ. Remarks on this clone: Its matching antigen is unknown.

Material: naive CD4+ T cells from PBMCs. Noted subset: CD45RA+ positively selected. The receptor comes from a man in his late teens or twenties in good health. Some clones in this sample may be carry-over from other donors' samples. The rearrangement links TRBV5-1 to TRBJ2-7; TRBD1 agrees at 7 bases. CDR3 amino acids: CASSPRQGSIVYEQYF. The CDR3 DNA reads TGCGCCAGCAGTCCGAGACAGGGATCGATTGTATACGAGCAGTACTTC. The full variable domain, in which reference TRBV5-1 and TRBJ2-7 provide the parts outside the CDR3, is KAGVTQTPRYLIKTRGQQVTLSCSPISGHRSVSWYQQTPGQGLQFLFEYFSETQRNKGNFPGRFSGRQFSNSRSEMNVSTLELGDSALYLCASSPRQGSIVYEQYFGPGTRLTVT.